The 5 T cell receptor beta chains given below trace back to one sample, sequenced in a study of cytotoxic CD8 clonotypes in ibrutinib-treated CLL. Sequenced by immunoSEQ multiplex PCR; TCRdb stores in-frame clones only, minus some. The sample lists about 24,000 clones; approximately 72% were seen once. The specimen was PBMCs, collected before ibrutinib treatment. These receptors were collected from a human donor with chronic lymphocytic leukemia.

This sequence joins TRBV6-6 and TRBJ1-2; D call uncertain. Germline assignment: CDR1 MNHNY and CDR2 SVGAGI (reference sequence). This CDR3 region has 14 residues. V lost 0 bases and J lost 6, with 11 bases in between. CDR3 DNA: TGTGCCAGCAGTTACTCCCGTATGACGGATGGCTACACCTTC. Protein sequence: CASSYSRMTDGYTF.

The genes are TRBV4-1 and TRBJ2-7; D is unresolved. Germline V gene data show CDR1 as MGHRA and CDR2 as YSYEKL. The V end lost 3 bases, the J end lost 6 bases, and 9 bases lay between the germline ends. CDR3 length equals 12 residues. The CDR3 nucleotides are TGCGCCAGCAGCCAGCCTCGAGGCGAGCAGTACTTC. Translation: CASSQPRGEQYF.

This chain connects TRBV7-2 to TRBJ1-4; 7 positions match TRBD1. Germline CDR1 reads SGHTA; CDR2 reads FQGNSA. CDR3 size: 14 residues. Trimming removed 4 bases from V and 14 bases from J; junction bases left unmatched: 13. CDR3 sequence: CASSSDRPTGWLFF. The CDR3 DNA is TGTGCCAGCAGCTCGGACAGGCCGACGGGTTGGCTGTTTTTT. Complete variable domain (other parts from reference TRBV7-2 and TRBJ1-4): GAGVSQSPSNKVTEKGKDVELRCDPISGHTALYWYRQSLGQGLEFLIYFQGNSAPDKSGLPSDRFSAERTGGSVSTLTIQRTQQEDSAVYLCASSSDRPTGWLFFGSGTQLSVL.

CDR3 bases: TGTGCCAGCAGCTTGGGGCTAGCGGGACTCAATGAGCAGTTCTTC. The encoded protein is CASSLGLAGLNEQFF. The genes are TRBV5-4 and TRBJ2-1, with 9 bases fitting TRBD2. The CDR3 extends over 15 amino acids. The germline gives CDR1 SGHNT, CDR2 YYREEE (reference sequence). V shed 0 bases, J shed 6 bases, and the junction held 4 bases outside the gene matches. The complete variable domain, with remaining parts taken from reference TRBV5-4 and TRBJ2-1, reads ETGVTQSPTHLIKTRGQQVTLRCSSQSGHNTVSWYQQALGQGPQFIFQYYREEENGRGNFPPRFSGLQFPNYSSELNVNALELDDSALYLCASSLGLAGLNEQFFGPGTRLTVL.

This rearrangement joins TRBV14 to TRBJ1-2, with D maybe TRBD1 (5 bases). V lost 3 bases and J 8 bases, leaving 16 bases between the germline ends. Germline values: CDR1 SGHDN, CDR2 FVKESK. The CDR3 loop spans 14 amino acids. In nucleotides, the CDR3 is TGTGCCAGCAGCCAGACCGACGGGACGACGGGCTACACCTTC. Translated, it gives CASSQTDGTTGYTF.